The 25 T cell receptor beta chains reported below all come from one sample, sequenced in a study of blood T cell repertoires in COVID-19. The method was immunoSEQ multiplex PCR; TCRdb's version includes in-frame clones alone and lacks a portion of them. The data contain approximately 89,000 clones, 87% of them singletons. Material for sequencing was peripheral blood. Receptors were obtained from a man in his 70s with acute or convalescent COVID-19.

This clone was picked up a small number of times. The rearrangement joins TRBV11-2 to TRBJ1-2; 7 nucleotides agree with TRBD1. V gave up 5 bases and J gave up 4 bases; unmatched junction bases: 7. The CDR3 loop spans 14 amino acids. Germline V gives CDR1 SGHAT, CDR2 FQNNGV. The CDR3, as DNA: TGTGCCAGCAGCCCCTCGACAGGGCTCTATGGCTACACCTTC. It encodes CASSPSTGLYGYTF.

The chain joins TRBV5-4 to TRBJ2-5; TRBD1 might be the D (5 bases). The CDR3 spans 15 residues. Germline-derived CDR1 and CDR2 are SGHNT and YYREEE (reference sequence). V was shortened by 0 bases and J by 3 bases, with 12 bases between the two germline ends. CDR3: CASSLEARVKETQYF. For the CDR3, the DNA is TGTGCCAGCAGCTTGGAGGCCAGGGTGAAAGAGACCCAGTACTTC.

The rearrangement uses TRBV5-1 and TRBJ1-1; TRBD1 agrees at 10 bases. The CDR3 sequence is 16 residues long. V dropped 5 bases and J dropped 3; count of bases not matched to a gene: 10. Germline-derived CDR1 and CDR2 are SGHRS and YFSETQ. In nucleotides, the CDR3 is TGCGCCAGCAGAGTAACCGGGACAGGGGACGACACTGAAGCTTTCTTT. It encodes CASRVTGTGDDTEAFF.

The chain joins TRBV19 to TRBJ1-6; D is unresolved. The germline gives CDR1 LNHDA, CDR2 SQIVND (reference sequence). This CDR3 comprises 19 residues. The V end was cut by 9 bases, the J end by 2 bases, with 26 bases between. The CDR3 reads CAREISRRADSTYNSPLHF. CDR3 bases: TGTGCCAGAGAAATCTCCCGGAGGGCAGACTCAACCTATAATTCACCCCTCCACTTT.

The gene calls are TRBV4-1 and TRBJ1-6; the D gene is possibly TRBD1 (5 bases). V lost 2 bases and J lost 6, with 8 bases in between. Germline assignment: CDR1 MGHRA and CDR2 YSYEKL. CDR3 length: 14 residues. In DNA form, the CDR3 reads TGCGCCAGCAGCCAAACAGGTTTTAATTCACCCCTCCACTTT. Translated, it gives CASSQTGFNSPLHF.

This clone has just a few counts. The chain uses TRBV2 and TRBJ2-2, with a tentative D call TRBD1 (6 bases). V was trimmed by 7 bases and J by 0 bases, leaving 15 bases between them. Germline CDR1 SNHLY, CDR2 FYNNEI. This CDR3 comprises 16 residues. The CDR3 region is CASTDRKGANTGELFF. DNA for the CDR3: TGTGCCAGCACCGACCGTAAGGGGGCGAACACCGGGGAGCTGTTTTTT.

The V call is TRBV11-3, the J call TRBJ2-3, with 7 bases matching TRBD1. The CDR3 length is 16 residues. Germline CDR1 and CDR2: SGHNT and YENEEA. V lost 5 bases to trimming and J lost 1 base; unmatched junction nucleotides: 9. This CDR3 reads CASSPRRGQGTDTQYF. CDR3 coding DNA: TGTGCCAGCAGCCCCCGAAGGGGGCAGGGCACAGATACGCAGTATTTT.

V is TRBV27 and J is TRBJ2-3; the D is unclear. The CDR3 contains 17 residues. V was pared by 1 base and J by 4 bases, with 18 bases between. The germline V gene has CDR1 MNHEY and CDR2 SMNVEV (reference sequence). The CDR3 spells CASSLLGRTYPADTQYF. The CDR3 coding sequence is TGTGCCAGCAGTTTATTGGGCAGAACCTACCCCGCAGATACGCAGTATTTT.

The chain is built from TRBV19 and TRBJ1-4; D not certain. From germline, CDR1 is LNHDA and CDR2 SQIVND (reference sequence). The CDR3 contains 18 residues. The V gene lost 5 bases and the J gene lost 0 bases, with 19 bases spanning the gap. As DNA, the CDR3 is TGTGCCAGTAGTCCAGGACTCATGAAGCCTGCAACTAATGAAAAACTGTTTTTT. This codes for CASSPGLMKPATNEKLFF.

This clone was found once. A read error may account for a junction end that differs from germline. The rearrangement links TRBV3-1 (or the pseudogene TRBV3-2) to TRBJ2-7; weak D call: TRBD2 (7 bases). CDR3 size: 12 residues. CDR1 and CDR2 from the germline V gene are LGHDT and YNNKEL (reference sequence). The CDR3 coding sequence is TGTGCCAGCAGCCGACGGGGGGCCGACTGGGACTTC. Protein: CASSRRGADWDF.

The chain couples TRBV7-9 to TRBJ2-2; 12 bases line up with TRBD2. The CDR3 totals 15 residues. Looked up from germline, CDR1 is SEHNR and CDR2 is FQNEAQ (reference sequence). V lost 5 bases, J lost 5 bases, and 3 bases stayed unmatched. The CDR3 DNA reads TGTGCCAGCAGCGCCCTAGCGGGGGGGACCGGGGAGCTGTTTTTT. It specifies CASSALAGGTGELFF.

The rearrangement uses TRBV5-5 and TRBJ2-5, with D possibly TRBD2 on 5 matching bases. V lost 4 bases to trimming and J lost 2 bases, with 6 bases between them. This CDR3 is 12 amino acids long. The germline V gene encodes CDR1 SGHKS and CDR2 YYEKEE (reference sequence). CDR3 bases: TGTGCCAGCAGCCGGACTCAAGAGACCCAGTACTTC. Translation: CASSRTQETQYF.

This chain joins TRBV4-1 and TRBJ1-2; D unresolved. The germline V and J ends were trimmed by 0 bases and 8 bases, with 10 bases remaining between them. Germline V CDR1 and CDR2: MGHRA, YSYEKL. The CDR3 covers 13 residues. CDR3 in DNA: TGCGCCAGCAGCCAAGAAGGACTCGAGGGCTACACCTTC. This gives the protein CASSQEGLEGYTF.

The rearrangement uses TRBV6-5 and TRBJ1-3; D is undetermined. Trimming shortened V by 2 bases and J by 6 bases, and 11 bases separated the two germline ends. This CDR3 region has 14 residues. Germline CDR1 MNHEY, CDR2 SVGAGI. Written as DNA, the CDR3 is TGTGCCAGCAGTTACGGGCACGGATCAAACACCATATATTTT. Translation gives CASSYGHGSNTIYF.

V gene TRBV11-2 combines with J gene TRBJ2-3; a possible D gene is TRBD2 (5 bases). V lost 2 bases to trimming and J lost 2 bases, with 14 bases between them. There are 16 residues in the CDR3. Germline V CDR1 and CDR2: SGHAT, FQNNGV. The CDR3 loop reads CASSLRGLSLTDTQYF. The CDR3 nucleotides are TGTGCCAGCAGCTTACGAGGGCTCTCCCTCACAGATACGCAGTATTTT. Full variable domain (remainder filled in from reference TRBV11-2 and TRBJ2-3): EAGVAQSPRYKIIEKRQSVAFWCNPISGHATLYWYQQILGQGPKLLIQFQNNGVVDDSQLPKDRFSAERLKGVDSTLKIQPAKLEDSAVYLCASSLRGLSLTDTQYFGPGTRLTVL.

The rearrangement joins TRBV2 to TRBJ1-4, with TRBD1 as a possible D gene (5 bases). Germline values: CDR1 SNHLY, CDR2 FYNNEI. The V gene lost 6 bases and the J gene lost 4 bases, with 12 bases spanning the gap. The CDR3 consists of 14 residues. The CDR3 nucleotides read TGTGCCAGCAGAGAGACAGTAGTTAATGAAAAACTGTTTTTT. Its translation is CASRETVVNEKLFF.

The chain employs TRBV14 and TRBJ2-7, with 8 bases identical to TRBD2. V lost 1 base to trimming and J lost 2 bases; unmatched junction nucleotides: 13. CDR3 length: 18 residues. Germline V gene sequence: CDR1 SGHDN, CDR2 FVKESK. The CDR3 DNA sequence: TGTGCCAGCAGCCAAGGAGCCCTAGGTAGCGGGGAGACCTACGAGCAGTACTTC. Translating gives CASSQGALGSGETYEQYF.

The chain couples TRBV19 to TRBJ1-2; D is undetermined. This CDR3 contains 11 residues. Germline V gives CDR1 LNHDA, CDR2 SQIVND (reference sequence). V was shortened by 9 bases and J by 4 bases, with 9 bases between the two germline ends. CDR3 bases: TGTGCCAGCGGAAGCGGCTATGGCTACACCTTC. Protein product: CASGSGYGYTF.

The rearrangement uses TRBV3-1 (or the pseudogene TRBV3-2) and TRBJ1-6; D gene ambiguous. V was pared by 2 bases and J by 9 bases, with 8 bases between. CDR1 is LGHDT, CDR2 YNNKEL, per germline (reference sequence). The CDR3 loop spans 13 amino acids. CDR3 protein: CASSQLTSSPLHF. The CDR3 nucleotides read TGTGCCAGCAGCCAACTGACAAGTTCACCCCTCCACTTT.

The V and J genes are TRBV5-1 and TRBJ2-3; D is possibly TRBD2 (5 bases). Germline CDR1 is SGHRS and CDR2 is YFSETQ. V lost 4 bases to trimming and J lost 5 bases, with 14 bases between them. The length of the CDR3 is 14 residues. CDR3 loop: CASSPGSGKDTQYF. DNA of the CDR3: TGCGCCAGCAGCCCCGGCAGCGGTAAAGATACGCAGTATTTT.

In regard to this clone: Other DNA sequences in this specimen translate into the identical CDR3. CDR3 protein: CASSLGGGAGETQYF. Written as DNA, the CDR3 is TGTGCCAGCAGCTTAGGCGGGGGGGCCGGAGAGACCCAGTACTTC. The chain recombines TRBV7-2 with TRBJ2-5, with 9 bases lining up with TRBD2. This CDR3 comprises 15 residues. The V gene's germline CDR1 is SGHTA and CDR2 FQGNSA. V lost 1 base and J lost 4; bases outside the gene matches: 4. The whole variable domain, filled in from reference TRBV7-2 and TRBJ2-5, reads GAGVSQSPSNKVTEKGKDVELRCDPISGHTALYWYRQSLGQGLEFLIYFQGNSAPDKSGLPSDRFSAERTGGSVSTLTIQRTQQEDSAVYLCASSLGGGAGETQYFGPGTRLLVL.

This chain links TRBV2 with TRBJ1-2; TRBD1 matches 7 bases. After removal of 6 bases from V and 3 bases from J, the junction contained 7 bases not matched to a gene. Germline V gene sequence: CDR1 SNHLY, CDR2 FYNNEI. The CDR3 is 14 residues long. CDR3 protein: CASSTSTGHYGYTF. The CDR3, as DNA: TGTGCCAGCAGCACCTCGACAGGGCACTATGGCTACACCTTC.

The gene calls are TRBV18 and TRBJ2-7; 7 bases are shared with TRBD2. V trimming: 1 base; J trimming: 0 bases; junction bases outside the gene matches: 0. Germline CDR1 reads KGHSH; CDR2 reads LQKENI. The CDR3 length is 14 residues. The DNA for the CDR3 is TGTGCCAGCTCACCACGGACTAGCTCCTACGAGCAGTACGTC. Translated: CASSPRTSSYEQYV.

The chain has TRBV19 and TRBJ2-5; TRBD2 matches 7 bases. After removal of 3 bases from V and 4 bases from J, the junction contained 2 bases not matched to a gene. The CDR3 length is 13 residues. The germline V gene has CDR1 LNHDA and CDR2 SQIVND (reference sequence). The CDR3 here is CASSMWGGETQYF. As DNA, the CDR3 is TGTGCCAGTAGTATGTGGGGGGGAGAGACCCAGTACTTC.

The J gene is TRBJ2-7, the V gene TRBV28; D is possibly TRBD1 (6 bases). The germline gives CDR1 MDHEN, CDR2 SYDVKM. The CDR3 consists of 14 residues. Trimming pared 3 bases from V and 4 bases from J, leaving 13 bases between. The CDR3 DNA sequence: TGTGCCAGCAGTTTGGACAGATACCCTTACGAGCAGTACTTC. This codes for CASSLDRYPYEQYF. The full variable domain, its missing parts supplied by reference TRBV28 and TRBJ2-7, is DVKVTQSSRYLVKRTGEKVFLECVQDMDHENMFWYRQDPGLGLRLIYFSYDVKMKEKGDIPEGYSVSREKKERFSLILESASTNQTSMYLCASSLDRYPYEQYFGPGTRLTVT.